These T cell receptor beta chains were read from a single sample in a study of OX40 agonist ivuxolimab in advanced cancers. Sequenced by immunoSEQ multiplex PCR; TCRdb stores in-frame clones only, minus some. The sample holds about 100,000 clones, about four fifths seen once. The source was CD4+ or CD8+ T cells sorted from blood, collected in a trial of the OX40 agonist ivuxolimab. Every receptor here comes from an adult with an advanced solid tumor such as melanoma, head and neck, liver or kidney cancer. CDR3s include the opening cysteine and the closing phenylalanine or tryptophan. A D gene is named only where the DNA matches it firmly. Not every row has a clone size; where given, it reads once, few, many or a size class.

D gene	clone size	V gene	J gene	CDR3 protein	CDR3 DNA
.	.	TRBV18	TRBJ1-5	CASSPRGPRSNQPQHF	TGTGCCAGCTCACCCAGAGGGCCACGTAGCAATCAGCCCCAGCATTTT
.	.	TRBV5-1	TRBJ2-2	CASSLVQGGGELFF	TGCGCCAGCAGTCTGGTGCAGGGCGGCGGGGAGCTGTTTTTT
.	few	TRBV5-1	TRBJ2-5	CASSSRTGRGETQYF	TGCGCCAGCAGCTCACGGACAGGGAGGGGAGAGACCCAGTACTTC
.	.	TRBV10-3	TRBJ1-2	CAISPGQLTGGYTF	TGTGCCATCAGCCCCGGACAACTAACCGGAGGCTACACCTTC
.	.	TRBV11-3	TRBJ2-2	CASSPLNTGELFF	TGTGCCAGCAGCCCCCTAAACACCGGGGAGCTGTTTTTT
.	.	TRBV18	TRBJ2-7	CASSPIYSTYEQYF	TGTGCCAGCTCACCAATTTACTCGACCTACGAGCAGTACTTC
TRBD1	.	TRBV5-1	TRBJ1-2	CASSLDGTVNYGYTF	TGCGCCAGCAGCTTGGACGGGACAGTGAACTATGGCTACACCTTC
TRBD2	.	TRBV6-5	TRBJ2-1	CASSSQGLAGHNEQFF	TGTGCCAGCAGTTCACAGGGACTAGCGGGTCACAATGAGCAGTTCTTC
.	.	TRBV25-1	TRBJ2-6	CASSEWGSANVLTF	TGTGCCAGCAGTGAATGGGGGTCGGCCAACGTCCTGACTTTC
.	.	TRBV11-2	TRBJ2-5	CASSLEVTRGETQYF	TGTGCCAGCAGCTTAGAGGTGACTAGAGGAGAGACCCAGTACTTC
TRBD1	.	TRBV2	TRBJ2-7	CANQGQGGYEQYF	TGTGCCAACCAGGGACAGGGGGGGTACGAGCAGTACTTC
TRBD2	.	TRBV5-1	TRBJ2-3	CASSPRGGSGATDTQYF	TGCGCCAGCAGCCCGCGGGGGGGCAGCGGGGCCACAGATACGCAGTATTTT
TRBD2	.	TRBV27	TRBJ2-3	CASSLSAGGTDTQYF	TGTGCCAGCAGTTTATCAGCGGGGGGCACAGATACGCAGTATTTT
.	.	TRBV7-9	TRBJ1-1	CASSLTGAADTEAFF	TGTGCCAGCAGCTTAACGGGGGCGGCAGACACTGAAGCTTTCTTT
TRBD2	.	TRBV7-9	TRBJ2-7	CASSLGTSSHEQYF	TGTGCCAGCAGCTTAGGGACTAGCTCCCACGAGCAGTACTTC
.	.	TRBV5-1	TRBJ2-3	CASRKSPGHGTDTQYF	TGCGCCAGCAGAAAGAGCCCGGGACACGGAACAGATACGCAGTATTTT
.	.	TRBV7-3	TRBJ2-7	CASSLTKEGEQYF	TGTGCCAGCAGCTTAACGAAGGAGGGCGAGCAGTACTTC
.	.	TRBV6-5	TRBJ2-4	CASSDAKNIQYF	TGTGCCAGCAGTGACGCCAAAAACATTCAGTACTTC
.	.	TRBV28	TRBJ1-2	CASSPDRRYNYGYTF	TGTGCCAGCAGTCCCGACAGGAGATATAACTATGGCTACACCTTC
TRBD1	.	TRBV27	TRBJ2-2	CASSRGTGNTGELFF	TGTGCCAGCAGTCGAGGGACAGGTAACACCGGGGAGCTGTTTTTT
.	once	TRBV29-1	TRBJ2-5	CSVVSGQETQYF	TGCAGCGTTGTGTCGGGTCAAGAGACCCAGTACTTC
.	once	TRBV27	TRBJ1-5	CASSWGGSNQPQHF	TGTGCCAGCAGTTGGGGAGGTTCTAATCAGCCCCAGCATTTT
TRBD1	.	TRBV9	TRBJ2-6	CASSPRAGGAGANVLTF	TGTGCCAGCAGCCCCCGGGCAGGGGGCGCTGGGGCCAACGTCCTGACTTTC
.	once	TRBV7-9	TRBJ2-7	CASSDAGIAYEQYF	TGTGCCAGCAGCGATGCGGGAATTGCCTACGAGCAGTACTTC
TRBD1	.	TRBV5-6	TRBJ2-7	CASSAEGQGSYEQYF	TGTGCCAGCAGCGCGGAGGGACAGGGGTCCTACGAGCAGTACTTC
TRBD1	.	TRBV19	TRBJ1-2	CASMETGVNYGYTF	TGTGCCAGTATGGAGACAGGGGTTAACTATGGCTACACCTTC
.	many	TRBV5-1	TRBJ1-2	CASSLEQLYGYTF	TGCGCCAGCAGCTTGGAACAGCTCTATGGCTACACCTTC
.	.	TRBV5-4	TRBJ1-4	CAISREGPNEKLFF	TGTGCCATCTCTCGGGAGGGGCCCAATGAAAAACTGTTTTTT
TRBD2	.	TRBV29-1	TRBJ2-7	CSASGAGTRTYEQYF	TGCAGCGCCTCAGGGGCGGGGACTAGGACCTACGAGCAGTACTTC
.	.	TRBV7-2	TRBJ2-7	CASSLVPGSYEQYF	TGTGCCAGCAGCTTAGTTCCAGGGTCCTACGAGCAGTACTTC
TRBD1	once	TRBV30	TRBJ2-7	CAWTRDSSYEQYF	TGTGCCTGGACCCGGGACAGCTCCTACGAGCAGTACTTC
TRBD2	.	TRBV10-3	TRBJ2-7	CAISGPKPGTSGTNSYEQYF	TGTGCCATCAGTGGGCCAAAACCCGGGACTAGCGGGACGAACTCCTACGAGCAGTACTTC
TRBD1	.	TRBV19	TRBJ1-3	CASSMDRAISGNTIYF	TGTGCCAGTAGTATGGACAGGGCGATCTCTGGAAACACCATATATTTT
.	.	TRBV5-6	TRBJ1-3	CASSFSGIAGNTIYF	TGTGCCAGCAGCTTTTCTGGAATCGCTGGAAACACCATATATTTT
TRBD1	.	TRBV19	TRBJ1-5	CASSLTGVGNQPQHF	TGTGCCAGTAGCTTGACAGGGGTCGGCAATCAGCCCCAGCATTTT
TRBD2	.	TRBV5-8	TRBJ2-1	CASSLWGGYNEQFF	TGTGCCAGCAGCTTGTGGGGGGGTTACAATGAGCAGTTCTTC
.	.	TRBV9	TRBJ2-5	CASSTSGTKQETQYF	TGTGCCAGCAGCACCTCCGGGACCAAACAAGAGACCCAGTACTTC
.	.	TRBV29-1	TRBJ1-1	CSVGEPSSAEAFF	TGCAGCGTTGGGGAACCGTCATCGGCTGAAGCTTTCTTT
TRBD1	.	TRBV19	TRBJ2-3	CASSIRPDRDTDTQYF	TGTGCCAGTAGTATACGTCCCGACAGGGACACAGATACGCAGTATTTT
TRBD1	.	TRBV27	TRBJ2-3	CASSQGAWDTQYF	TGTGCCAGCAGCCAGGGGGCGTGGGATACGCAGTATTTT
TRBD2	.	TRBV7-2	TRBJ2-3	CASTPGTSGRRATDTQYF	TGTGCCAGCACCCCCGGGACTAGCGGGAGAAGGGCCACAGATACGCAGTATTTT
.	.	TRBV9	TRBJ1-3	CASSVGNSGTGNTIYF	TGTGCCAGCAGCGTAGGAAATTCCGGCACTGGAAACACCATATATTTT
TRBD1	.	TRBV5-1	TRBJ2-7	CASSFGTGFYEQYF	TGCGCCAGCAGCTTTGGGACAGGGTTCTACGAGCAGTACTTC
TRBD1	.	TRBV2	TRBJ2-7	CATGTGGGEQYF	TGTGCCACCGGGACAGGAGGCGGCGAGCAGTACTTC
TRBD1	.	TRBV19	TRBJ1-6	CASSIDPDRGLNSPLHF	TGTGCCAGTAGTATAGACCCGGACAGGGGCTTGAATTCACCCCTCCACTTT
.	.	TRBV11-2	TRBJ1-1	CASSLGRGTEAFF	TGTGCCAGCAGCTTAGGAAGAGGTACTGAAGCTTTCTTT